Shown below are 21 T cell receptor beta chains from a single sample sequenced in a study of cytomegalovirus exposure and HLA in healthy donors. The PCR employed 60 Vbeta primers together with 13 Jbeta primers. Here immunoSEQ multiplex PCR was the method, and the copy in TCRdb shows in-frame clones only, minus some. Among 150,000 to 190,000 clones listed, roughly 75% were seen once. What was sequenced was PBMCs. The origin of the receptors is a man aged 18 to 29 in good health and CMV-seronegative.

V gene TRBV7-2 combines with J gene TRBJ1-4; 7 positions match TRBD1. Germline assignment: CDR1 SGHTA and CDR2 FQGNSA. The CDR3 spans 15 residues. After removal of 2 bases from V and 7 bases from J, the junction contained 7 bases not matched to a gene. This CDR3 reads CASSLTGQPFEKLFF. The DNA for the CDR3 is TGTGCCAGCAGCTTAACGGGACAGCCTTTTGAAAAACTGTTTTTT.

V is TRBV7-6 and J is TRBJ2-7; 12 bases are shared with TRBD2. The length of the CDR3 is 15 residues. V dropped 7 bases and J dropped 1; count of bases not matched to a gene: 5. Looked up from germline, CDR1 is SGHVS and CDR2 is FNYEAQ. The CDR3 loop reads CASTPLAGGSYEQYF. In DNA form, the CDR3 reads TGTGCCAGCACCCCTCTAGCGGGAGGGTCCTACGAGCAGTACTTC.

The CDR3 DNA is TGTGCCAGCAGCCGTCGGGCGGGCACCTACGAGCAGTACTTC. Protein: CASSRRAGTYEQYF. This chain joins TRBV7-2 and TRBJ2-7, with D possibly TRBD2 on 5 matching bases. Germline assignment: CDR1 SGHTA and CDR2 FQGNSA. V dropped 5 bases and J dropped 2 bases, with 13 bases sitting between them. This CDR3 contains 14 residues.

About this clone itself: The sample has other DNA sequences that encode this CDR3 too. The chain combines TRBV2 with TRBJ2-7, with 10 bases identical to TRBD1. The V gene's germline CDR1 is SNHLY and CDR2 FYNNEI. The trim removed 6 bases at V and 4 bases at J, leaving 6 bases unmatched. CDR3 length: 14 amino acids. The CDR3, as DNA: TGTGCCAGCAGCCCGGGACAGGGGTTATACGAGCAGTACTTC. Its translation: CASSPGQGLYEQYF.

A few counts support this clone. The rearrangement uses TRBV14 and TRBJ1-2; D is unclear. CDR3 length equals 11 residues. With 4 bases removed from V and 4 bases from J, the gap between germline ends came to 4 bases. Germline V gene sequence: CDR1 SGHDN, CDR2 FVKESK. DNA for the CDR3: TGTGCCAGCAGCCCCGGCTATGGCTACACCTTC. The encoded protein is CASSPGYGYTF.

This clone came up a few times. This chain connects TRBV18 to TRBJ2-5; TRBD2 aligns across 10 bases. Looked up from germline, CDR1 is KGHSH and CDR2 is LQKENI. The CDR3 totals 15 residues. J lost 4 bases, V lost 2 bases, and 4 bases had no gene match. CDR3 nucleotides: TGTGCCAGCTCACCAATCAGCGGGAGGGGAGAGACCCAGTACTTC. Its protein is CASSPISGRGETQYF.

This clone was picked up a small number of times. The chain uses TRBV27 and TRBJ2-7; weak D call: TRBD1 (5 bases). Trimming pared 5 bases from V and 3 bases from J, leaving 11 bases between. Germline V gene data show CDR1 as MNHEY and CDR2 as SMNVEV (reference sequence). This CDR3 comprises 13 residues. CDR3 loop: CASSTQDRYEQYF. For the CDR3, the DNA is TGTGCCAGCAGTACACAGGATCGCTACGAGCAGTACTTC.

This chain connects TRBV4-3 to TRBJ2-3, with 10 bases that match TRBD2. CDR3 size: 15 residues. CDR1 and CDR2 from the germline V gene are LGHNA and YSLEER. J was trimmed by 6 bases and V by 0 bases; bases with no gene match: 3. DNA of the CDR3: TGCGCCAGCAGCCAAGACCTAGCGGGAGCCGATACGCAGTATTTT. Its protein product is CASSQDLAGADTQYF.

The V call is TRBV6-5, the J call TRBJ2-5; possible D gene TRBD2, 6 bases. Trimming removed 4 bases at V and 1 base at J, with 13 bases between. Germline loops: CDR1 MNHEY, CDR2 SVGAGI. The CDR3 has 15 residues. The CDR3 region is CASSSRAGAQETQYF. The DNA for the CDR3 is TGTGCCAGCAGTTCTAGAGCGGGCGCCCAAGAGACCCAGTACTTC.

V is TRBV5-4 and J is TRBJ2-7; 8 bases match TRBD1. Germline CDR1 and CDR2: SGHNT and YYREEE (reference sequence). The CDR3 is 16 amino acids. With 3 bases clipped from V and 4 bases from J, the junction kept 12 bases outside the gene matches. In DNA form, the CDR3 reads TGTGCCAGCAGCTGGGGAGGACAGGGCTTCATATACGAGCAGTACTTC. This encodes CASSWGGQGFIYEQYF.

This chain uses TRBV7-2 with TRBJ2-5, with 9 bases lining up with TRBD2. Germline CDR1 reads SGHTA; CDR2 reads FQGNSA. CDR3 length: 15 residues. Losses at the gene ends were 0 bases for V and 1 base for J; bases not matched to a gene: 0. The CDR3 reads CASSLASGGQETQYF. The CDR3 DNA follows: TGTGCCAGCAGCTTAGCTAGCGGGGGCCAAGAGACCCAGTACTTC.

The V and J genes are TRBV18 and TRBJ2-1; tentatively, D is TRBD2 (6 bases). The CDR3 is 16 residues long. V lost 0 bases and J 8 bases, leaving 17 bases between the germline ends. Per the germline V gene, CDR1 is KGHSH and CDR2 is LQKENI. The DNA of the CDR3 is TGTGCCAGCTCACCACCGGGAGGCGAGAGGGCGTATGAGCAGTTCTTC. Translating it yields CASSPPGGERAYEQFF. Combining the CDR3 with reference TRBV18 and TRBJ2-1 gives the whole variable domain NAGVMQNPRHLVRRRGQEARLRCSPMKGHSHVYWYRQLPEEGLKFMVYLQKENIIDESGMPKERFSAEFPKEGPSILRIQQVVRGDSAAYFCASSPPGGERAYEQFFGPGTRLTVL.

The chain combines TRBV27 with TRBJ1-1; 8 bases line up with TRBD1. Germline loops: CDR1 MNHEY, CDR2 SMNVEV (reference sequence). This CDR3 contains 15 residues. J gave up 5 bases and V 3 bases, and 8 bases lay outside the gene matches. The DNA of the CDR3 is TGTGCCAGCAGTTTCGACAGGGGCGCAGAAACTGAAGCTTTCTTT. This sequence encodes CASSFDRGAETEAFF.

The chain combines TRBV30 with TRBJ1-5; D is unresolved. CDR1 is GTSNPN, CDR2 SVGIG, per germline (reference sequence). Trimming removed 4 bases at V and 6 bases at J, with 13 bases between. This CDR3 is built from 13 residues. The CDR3 sequence is CAWTDGVGQPQHF. The CDR3 DNA sequence: TGTGCCTGGACCGACGGGGTCGGTCAGCCCCAGCATTTT. Full variable domain (rest looked up from reference TRBV30 and TRBJ1-5): SQTIHQWPATLVQPVGSPLSLECTVEGTSNPNLYWYRQAAGRGLQLLFYSVGIGQISSEVPQNLSASRPQDRQFILSSKKLLLSDSGFYLCAWTDGVGQPQHFGDGTRLSIL.

The chain combines TRBV7-9 with TRBJ2-1, with 14 bases identical to TRBD2. This CDR3 has 16 amino acids. V gave up 3 bases and J gave up 6 bases; unmatched junction bases: 4. Germline CDR1 and CDR2: SEHNR and FQNEAQ (reference sequence). The CDR3 protein is CASSFLGLAGGNEQFF. The CDR3 bases are TGTGCCAGCAGCTTTCTCGGACTAGCGGGGGGCAATGAGCAGTTCTTC.

The genes are TRBV6-1 and TRBJ1-4; D remains unclear. From germline, CDR1 is MNHNS and CDR2 SASEGT. CDR3 size: 13 residues. V dropped 10 bases and J dropped 0 bases, with 9 bases sitting between them. The CDR3 here is CANYFPTNEKLFF. The CDR3 DNA reads TGTGCCAACTATTTTCCAACTAATGAAAAACTGTTTTTT.

This clone has more than one count but fewer than ten. This chain links TRBV7-2 with TRBJ2-1, with 7 bases fitting TRBD2. CDR1 and CDR2 from the germline V gene are SGHTA and FQGNSA. Trimming removed 3 bases from V and 6 bases from J; junction bases left unmatched: 5. CDR3 size: 14 residues. The CDR3 nucleotides are TGTGCCAGCAGCTTCAGCGGGAACGGCAATGAGCAGTTCTTC. Protein: CASSFSGNGNEQFF. Drawing the rest from reference TRBV7-2 and TRBJ2-1, the complete variable domain is GAGVSQSPSNKVTEKGKDVELRCDPISGHTALYWYRQSLGQGLEFLIYFQGNSAPDKSGLPSDRFSAERTGGSVSTLTIQRTQQEDSAVYLCASSFSGNGNEQFFGPGTRLTVL.

V is TRBV5-4 and J is TRBJ2-1; 11 nucleotides align to TRBD2. V lost 3 bases to trimming and J lost 3 bases; unmatched junction nucleotides: 5. Germline V CDR1 and CDR2: SGHNT, YYREEE (reference sequence). The CDR3 sequence is 16 residues long. The CDR3 DNA reads TGTGCCAGCAGCTCGGGACTAGCGGAAATCTACAATGAGCAGTTCTTC. This sequence encodes CASSSGLAEIYNEQFF.

The chain employs TRBV30 and TRBJ1-5; D perhaps matches TRBD1 (5 bases). Between the trimmed V and J ends, which lost 2 bases and 4 bases, there was a span of 9 bases. Germline CDR1 and CDR2: GTSNPN and SVGIG (reference sequence). The CDR3 has 13 residues. The CDR3: CAWSPTANQPQHF. CDR3 bases: TGTGCCTGGAGTCCGACAGCAAATCAGCCCCAGCATTTT.

The V call is TRBV5-1, the J call TRBJ1-1, with 7 bases aligning to TRBD1. CDR3 length: 14 amino acids. J was trimmed by 1 base and V by 4 bases; bases with no gene match: 4. The germline CDR1 and CDR2 sequences are SGHRS and YFSETQ. The CDR3, as DNA: TGCGCCAGCAGCCCAGGGACAGCGAACACTGAAGCTTTCTTT. This encodes CASSPGTANTEAFF.

This sequence joins TRBV5-8 and TRBJ2-5; D possibly corresponds to TRBD1 (5 bases). V lost 0 bases and J lost 5, with 11 bases in between. Germline V gene lookup returns CDR1 SGHTS and CDR2 YDEGEE. The CDR3 runs 14 residues. For the CDR3, the DNA is TGTGCCAGCAGCTTGGAGGGTCAGGGCGAGACCCAGTACTTC. Its translation is CASSLEGQGETQYF.